This is a list of T cell receptor beta chains from one sample in a study of PD-1 and CTLA-4 blockade in melanoma. Data came from immunoSEQ multiplex PCR; TCRdb stores just in-frame clones and leaves some out. In the table there are around 29,000 clones, 85% to 90% of which are singletons. The material sequenced was CD8+ T cells from peripheral blood, taken before anti-PD-1 treatment. The receptors come from a human donor with melanoma. Each CDR3 is given with its conserved first and last residue. The D gene is left open where the match is weak. Clone size is not always given. Where it is, it says once, few, many or a class for expanded clones.

abundance: .; v_gene: TRBV29-1; j_gene: TRBJ1-1; d_gene: .; CDR3nt: TGCAGCGTTGAAGGGGTCCGGGACACGGATGAAGCTTTCTTT; CDR3aa: CSVEGVRDTDEAFF
abundance: .; v_gene: TRBV6-2/TRBV6-3; j_gene: TRBJ1-2; d_gene: .; CDR3nt: TGTGCCAGCAGTCCGCCGGGACAACCCGGCTACACCTTC; CDR3aa: CASSPPGQPGYTF
abundance: .; v_gene: TRBV5-4; j_gene: TRBJ2-7; d_gene: .; CDR3nt: TGTGCCAGCAGCGTTGGGTCGGGACATAACGGCTACGAGCAGTACTTC; CDR3aa: CASSVGSGHNGYEQYF
abundance: .; v_gene: TRBV30; j_gene: TRBJ1-2; d_gene: .; CDR3nt: TGTGCCTGGTCGGACGACTATGGCTACACCTTC; CDR3aa: CAWSDDYGYTF
abundance: .; v_gene: TRBV9; j_gene: TRBJ2-7; d_gene: .; CDR3nt: TGTGCCAGCAGCGTAGGGCAAACGGCCGAGCAGTACTTC; CDR3aa: CASSVGQTAEQYF
abundance: .; v_gene: TRBV24-1; j_gene: TRBJ2-5; d_gene: .; CDR3nt: TGTGCCACCAGTGATCAGCCAAGGGACACCCAAGAGACCCAGTACTTC; CDR3aa: CATSDQPRDTQETQYF
abundance: .; v_gene: TRBV12-3/TRBV12-4; j_gene: TRBJ2-7; d_gene: .; CDR3nt: TGTGCCAGCAGCCCCGGAACCCTCGAGCAGTACTTC; CDR3aa: CASSPGTLEQYF
abundance: .; v_gene: TRBV25-1; j_gene: TRBJ2-1; d_gene: TRBD2; CDR3nt: TGTGCCAGCAGTGCCCCGGGACTAGCCTCGAGGACTGAGCAGTTCTTC; CDR3aa: CASSAPGLASRTEQFF
abundance: .; v_gene: TRBV27; j_gene: TRBJ1-2; d_gene: .; CDR3nt: TGTGCCAGCAGTCATACCCGGGACCGTCTCTATGGCTACACCTTC; CDR3aa: CASSHTRDRLYGYTF
abundance: .; v_gene: TRBV6-4; j_gene: TRBJ1-2; d_gene: .; CDR3nt: TGTGCCAGCAGCCTCGAGGCGGGGCCTACTAACTATGGCTACACCTTC; CDR3aa: CASSLEAGPTNYGYTF
abundance: .; v_gene: TRBV28; j_gene: TRBJ2-5; d_gene: TRBD2; CDR3nt: TGTGCCAGCAGTTTAGGCCTAGCGGGATTAGGAGAGACCCAGTACTTC; CDR3aa: CASSLGLAGLGETQYF
abundance: few; v_gene: TRBV24-1; j_gene: TRBJ1-1; d_gene: .; CDR3nt: TGTGCCACCAGTGATTTGGGGGTTGAAGCTTTCTTT; CDR3aa: CATSDLGVEAFF
abundance: .; v_gene: TRBV7-6; j_gene: TRBJ2-6; d_gene: .; CDR3nt: TGTGCCAGCAGCCCTGATTTCTCTGGGGCCAACGTCCTGACTTTC; CDR3aa: CASSPDFSGANVLTF
abundance: .; v_gene: TRBV28; j_gene: TRBJ2-7; d_gene: .; CDR3nt: TGTGCCAGCACCTCGGGGCAGGCCAGGGACGAGCAGTACTTC; CDR3aa: CASTSGQARDEQYF
abundance: .; v_gene: TRBV28; j_gene: TRBJ2-7; d_gene: TRBD2; CDR3nt: TGTGCCAGCAGTCCTTTAGCGGGGGTAAACTACGAGCAGTACTTC; CDR3aa: CASSPLAGVNYEQYF
abundance: .; v_gene: TRBV3-1/TRBV3-2; j_gene: TRBJ1-6; d_gene: .; CDR3nt: TGTGCCAGCAGCCAATTTTTCGGGACCGTTGATTCACCCCTCCACTTT; CDR3aa: CASSQFFGTVDSPLHF
abundance: .; v_gene: TRBV27; j_gene: TRBJ1-1; d_gene: .; CDR3nt: TGTGCCAGCAGTTTAGGGCGGGGTGACACTGAAGCTTTCTTT; CDR3aa: CASSLGRGDTEAFF
abundance: .; v_gene: TRBV29-1; j_gene: TRBJ2-7; d_gene: .; CDR3nt: TGCAGCGTTGTTCAGCTTTACGAGCAGTACTTC; CDR3aa: CSVVQLYEQYF
abundance: .; v_gene: TRBV5-5; j_gene: TRBJ2-6; d_gene: TRBD2; CDR3nt: TGTGCCAGCAGAGACGAAGCGGGGCCTCCTTCTGGGGCCAACGTCCTGACTTTC; CDR3aa: CASRDEAGPPSGANVLTF